This T cell receptor beta chain is from a study of T cells in localized non-small cell lung cancer. Sequenced by immunoSEQ multiplex PCR; TCRdb stores in-frame clones only, minus some. The sample lists 20,000 to 25,000 clones; 70% to 85% were seen once. There are a few counts of this clone. The CDR3 totals 11 residues. V was shortened by 5 bases and J by 8 bases, with 6 bases between the two germline ends. Germline V CDR1 and CDR2: SNHLY, FYNNEI. This chain joins TRBV2 and TRBJ1-4; D unclear. Source: peripheral blood, taken before any cancer treatment. This TCR came from a man between 35 and 75 years old with stage I lung adenocarcinoma. CDR3: CASSQQEKLFF. CDR3 DNA sequence: TGTGCCAGCAGTCAACAGGAAAAACTGTTTTTT.